The present TCR beta chain was sequenced within a study of long-term antiretroviral therapy in people with HIV (dated by TCRdb to between 2021 and 2023). Broadly, across the study: The earliest samples were collected about a decade before the 2015 WHO recommendation for immediate ART, when ART was typically delayed until CD4 counts fell. A retrospective serial study tested whether ART initiation and durable HIV suppression were associated with changes in peripheral blood TRB repertoire composition and diversity. From 25 to 30 adults with confirmed HIV infection, the cohort provided approximately 210 cryopreserved PBMC samples, gathered serially across a mean of about six years (range 1-12). About 40% of the 30 participants with HIV were female. No cross-contamination during QIAcube processing was seen in test extractions of a monoclonal T-cell line run alongside 30 or so polyclonal samples.

As for this clone: Its antigen target is currently unknown. Base qualities are missing; no much larger clone stands one base away.

Participants were included only if at least one PBMC sample before ART initiation and at least two post-ART samples were available. Treatment was received in the United States of America by all participants with HIV. Before DNA extraction, cryopreserved samples of about 0.9-11 million PBMC were thawed and then washed. At the time of the earliest PBMC sample, participants with HIV were aged between roughly 20 and 55 years. PBMC samples were contributed by each participant from 1-4 timepoints before ART initiation and 2-8 timepoints after ART initiation, with a median of 7 samples. For every participant, serial HIV viral load, CD4+ T-cell count, ART history and demographic data were obtained. Genomic DNA was extracted from unsorted PBMC with a Qiagen kit on a QIAcube, with processing performed in batches of 12 samples. Reading the germline V gene gives CDR1 KGHSH and CDR2 LQKENI. Spanning cysteine to phenylalanine, the CDR3 consists of 16 amino acids. Of the read, only the CDR3 DNA is kept; its 48 bases are in frame from base 1. V is pruned by 6 bases and J by 9 bases, leaving 14 bases of the junction without a gene match.

The immunoSEQ hsTCRB v3.0 assay was used at survey level resolution for TRB variable region sequencing. The target sequencing depth for TRB was about 40,000-50,000 T-cell genomes per sample. TRB libraries were pooled and sequenced on an Illumina MiSeq using a v3 150-cycle kit. In the paper's pipeline: Repertoire analysis was performed in R inside a reproducible Nextflow workflow that covered QC, data transformation and analysis. LymphoSeq2, an R package for AIRR-Seq data exploration, was used to implement custom analyses. A handful of samples that produced fewer than 5000 total TRB sequences were removed, so some 190 HIV repertoires were analyzed. Among the 180 to 200 HIV repertoires that were kept, roughly 58 were collected before ART initiation and more than 120 were collected after ART initiation. Repertoires were downsampled to 5000 TRB nucleotide sequences, and summary statistics were averaged over 100 downsampling iterations. TRB sequences were retained for analysis only if CDR3 regions of at least seven amino acids were present. Diversity was measured with a Shannon entropy-derived clonality score and the Gini coefficient. In the repertoire networks, any two of the top 5000 CDR3 amino acid sequences were linked whenever the two sequences differed by an edit distance of one. For TRB CDR3 amino acid sequences, GLIPH2 was used to predict antigen specificity groups and MHC restriction. To flag known CMV, EBV, HIV or tissue antigen associations, CDR3 amino acid sequences were matched against VDJdb and McPAS-TCR. Pre-ART, post-ART and control groups were compared with Wilcoxon signed-rank tests and Holm-Bonferroni correction. What TCRdb holds here is the immuneACCESS table cut down to in-frame rearrangements. Part of the clones is not present; checked against another copy, under half of the missing clones reflect an unresolved V gene, and the others are unexplained. The DNA gave D and trimming, while V, J and clone size come from that table. Present in this sample are tens of thousands of clones, over 70% of which were seen just once. The top ten clones comprise around 5% of the sample.

Overall results and qualifications from the work: The samples span the years 2004 to 2017, and the ART regimens used may be less effective than current regimens. CDR3 length ranges in HIV repertoires were narrower than in controls, and network structure suggested an antigen-experienced repertoire with only a slight naive shift after ART. Unsorted PBMC were profiled instead of sorted CD4+ and CD8+ T cells because pre-ART samples had limited cell numbers. Since PBMC availability was limited, sequencing covered only the TCR beta chain, with no alpha chain pairing. Expanded TRB clones identified before ART initiation dominated the repertoire across all time points, though the dominance fluctuated and decreased in many PLHIV after ART. No data were available on ART adherence, viral resistance or therapy changes, limiting inferences about post-ART repertoire changes. A significant increase in TRB diversity was found to be associated with ART initiation, although TRB diversity was observed to remain significantly below that of transplant donor controls even after long-term ART.

Sequencing was performed on unsorted PBMCs, taken 0.3 years after starting antiretroviral therapy. The source of this sequence is a man in his fifties with HIV. In this chain, TRBV18 is recombined with TRBJ2-1, with 10 central nucleotides matching TRBD1. The CDR3: CASSPIRDRGASEQFF. The DNA sequence follows: TGTGCCAGCTCTCCCATCCGGGACAGGGGTGCGAGTGAGCAGTTCTTC.